This entry describes one T cell receptor (beta chain). Its antigen is unidentified. This sample was taken from a study of T cells in narcolepsy. As for the study in general: Patients with NT1 or NT2 and healthy control donors were enrolled. Study-level results: Same-patient CSF and blood CD4+ T cell clonotypes included HCRT-specific and TRIB2-specific autoreactive ones. Reportedly, autoreactive clonotypes were serially detected in patients' blood but not controls'.

Data came from immunoSEQ multiplex PCR; TCRdb stores just in-frame clones and leaves some out. The data contain some 16,000 clones, just under 75% of them seen just once; the ten biggest clones take up 14%. The sequence derives from a human donor with narcolepsy. The sequenced sample was CD45RA- memory CD8+ T cells from PBMCs.

The CDR3 DNA sequence: TGTGCCAGCAGCCAGGACAGGGGGTTGAGAGAGACCCAGTACTTC. Its protein is CASSQDRGLRETQYF. V gene TRBV7-8 combines with J gene TRBJ2-5; TRBD1 aligns across 10 bases. J was trimmed by 4 bases and V by 5 bases; bases with no gene match: 7. Germline V gene lookup returns CDR1 SGHVS and CDR2 FQNEAQ. The CDR3 contains 15 residues.